This T cell receptor (beta chain) was captured by sequencing in a study of PD-1 blockade in classical Hodgkin lymphoma (dated by TCRdb to 2018 to 2020). Notes on the research overall: Nivolumab dosing was 3 mg/kg intravenously every 2 weeks, continuing until either disease progression or unacceptable toxicity. The study used TCR beta sequencing and CyTOF to define a peripheral blood immune signature of response to PD-1 blockade in classical Hodgkin lymphoma.

What the work shows at the level of the full study, not this receptor alone: Lower diversity was observed in patients in whom nivolumab was started less than 1 year after ASCT, and these patients were excluded from later analyses so that confounding by immune reconstitution would be avoided. Trial patients achieving complete response had baseline diversity similar to newly diagnosed patients, whereas partial responders and progressors had significantly lower diversity. By C4D1, a significant rise was seen in CD4+ TCR diversity but not in CD8+ TCR diversity (p=0.0027 vs p=0.16), and the rise was most apparent among complete responders (p=0.02). The study was limited to a single clinical trial cohort, and causes of repertoire differences, possibly disease activity or prior therapy, remained undefined. Baseline TCR diversity was reported to be lower in newly diagnosed patients than in healthy donors, and even lower in relapsed/refractory patients.

The time point label here, explained by the study, means: cycle 4 day 1 (C4D1), after five to seven weeks of nivolumab. Every trial patient had relapsed after autologous stem cell transplantation, and cohorts A, B and C differed in prior brentuximab vedotin exposure. The trial cohort comprised about 60 patients with relapsed/refractory classical Hodgkin lymphoma whose best overall responses were complete response, partial response or progressive disease. Single-agent nivolumab was administered to trial patients in the multi-cohort phase II CheckMate 205 trial. An independent review committee assessed best overall response using the 2007 International Working Group response criteria. Trial PBMCs were collected just before the start of nivolumab (C1D1) and during therapy at cycle 2 day 1 and cycle 4 day 1. Peripheral blood was collected in 8 mL Vacutainer Cell Preparation Tubes, from which PBMCs were isolated by centrifugation and then cryopreserved.

The Qiagen DNeasy kit was used to extract genomic DNA from unsorted PBMCs and from the negatively selected CD4+ and CD8+ fractions. TCR beta CDR3 regions were amplified by immunoSEQ multiplex PCR using primers annealing to V and J segments. A synthetic immune receptor repertoire was used to minimize amplification bias, and any residual bias was removed computationally once sequencing was done. In the source study's methods: Repertoire diversity was quantified as the Shannon entropy index using custom Python scripts. Unsorted, CD4+ and CD8+ repertoires were analyzed separately, except for combined analyses in which CD4+ and CD8+ sequences were merged in silico. Clonal expansion was defined as at least a 2-fold frequency increase after treatment relative to C1D1, with a pseudocount of 0.5 for undetected baseline clones. Singleton clones were defined as clones with 0 or 1 copy at C1D1, and non-singleton clones were defined as clones with 2 or more copies. By matching protein sequences in sorted samples from the same patient, clones expanded in unsorted samples were annotated as CD4+, CD8+ or unknown. Wilcoxon tests on paired samples were used to test changes in diversity from C1D1 to C4D1. Not all clones reach the TCRdb copy of this immuneACCESS table, which keeps in-frame sequences only. Checked studies attribute under half of the gap to unresolved V genes and leave the rest unexplained. The V and J calls and clone size were taken over from that table, and D and trimming were inferred from the DNA. The sample table shows approximately 27,000 clones, and roughly 82% are seen once. The ten biggest clones cover less than 20% of the sample.

On this clone: The antigen it recognizes is unknown. It has no much larger one-base neighbor in the sample; base qualities were not kept.

The germline V gene specifies SGHDN as CDR1 and FVKESK as CDR2. From the cysteine through the phenylalanine, the CDR3 covers 15 amino acids. CDR3 DNA only is kept here, 45 bases in frame from base 1. The junction carries 14 bases between V and J, which are trimmed by 2 bases and 6 bases respectively. This clonotype originated in a human donor with classical Hodgkin lymphoma. The specimen was peripheral blood mononuclear cells (PBMCs), collected before the fourth cycle of nivolumab. The sequence joins TRBV14 to TRBJ2-1; the best D guess is TRBD2, with 6 bases matching. The DNA sequence is TGTGCCAGCAGCCAAATCGGGGGTCCGGTCAATGAGCAGTTCTTC. Translated, this gives CASSQIGGPVNEQFF. Outside the CDR3, residues come from the reference TRBV14 and TRBJ2-1 proteins, so the full variable domain is: EAGVTQFPSHSVIEKGQTVTLRCDPISGHDNLYWYRRVMGKEIKFLLHFVKESKQDESGMPNNRFLAERTGGTYSTLKVQPAELEDSGVYFCASSQIGGPVNEQFFGPGTRLTVL.